Listed below are T cell receptor beta chains from one sample, sequenced in a study of control samples from healthy donors and cancer patients. Clones were sequenced by immunoSEQ multiplex PCR, and TCRdb holds only the in-frame ones, with some missing. Here the sample spans 160,000 or so clones, nearly 96% being singletons. The sequenced sample was blood. These receptors all stem from a woman aged 25 to 45 in good health. The CDR3 runs from the conserved cysteine through the conserved F or W. Fields, in order: V gene, clone size, CDR3 length, D gene, J gene, CDR3 protein, CDR3 DNA. D genes are given only for firm matches. Part of the rows lack a size; the others show once, few, many or a class for expanded clones.

TRBV7-6	NA	16	NA	TRBJ1-3	CASSLENRVSGNTIYF	TGTGCCAGCAGCTTGGAGAACAGGGTATCCGGAAACACCATATATTTT
TRBV27	NA	15	NA	TRBJ1-5	CASSLSGVSNQPQHF	TGTGCCAGCAGTTTATCAGGGGTAAGCAATCAGCCCCAGCATTTT
TRBV5-1	NA	15	NA	TRBJ1-1	CASSLGGPGHTEAFF	TGCGCCAGCAGCTTGGGGGGGCCGGGTCACACTGAAGCTTTCTTT
TRBV14	NA	15	TRBD1	TRBJ1-2	CASSRPGTGRYGYTF	TGTGCCAGCAGCCGTCCCGGGACAGGGCGCTATGGCTACACCTTC
TRBV4-1	NA	13	NA	TRBJ1-2	CASSLAGSFVYTF	TGCGCCAGCAGCTTGGCGGGATCGTTCGTCTACACCTTC
TRBV3-1/TRBV3-2	few	15	NA	TRBJ1-3	CASSQTVNSGNTIYF	TGTGCCAGCAGCCAAACGGTAAACTCTGGAAACACCATATATTTT
TRBV10-3	NA	17	TRBD2	TRBJ2-1	CAISRGKAGPGYNEQFF	TGTGCCATCAGTCGAGGAAAAGCGGGGCCTGGGTACAATGAGCAGTTCTTC
TRBV5-1	NA	14	NA	TRBJ2-2	CASSLVANTGELFF	TGCGCCAGCAGCTTGGTTGCGAACACCGGGGAGCTGTTTTTT
TRBV7-7	NA	17	TRBD2	TRBJ2-1	CASSETSGRALYNEQFF	TGTGCTAGCAGCGAAACTAGCGGGAGGGCCCTCTACAATGAGCAGTTCTTC
TRBV20-1	NA	11	TRBD1	TRBJ2-7	CSAGTGNEQYF	TGCAGTGCGGGGACAGGGAACGAGCAGTACTTC
TRBV6-6	NA	15	TRBD1	TRBJ1-5	CASSSRTGLDQPQHF	TGTGCCAGCAGTTCAAGGACAGGGCTAGATCAGCCCCAGCATTTT
TRBV5-6	NA	15	TRBD1	TRBJ2-2	CASSTGQGNTGELFF	TGTGCCAGCAGCACGGGACAGGGGAACACCGGGGAGCTGTTTTTT
TRBV9	NA	16	TRBD2	TRBJ2-7	CASSPSSGGQTYEQYF	TGTGCCAGCAGCCCATCTAGCGGGGGGCAGACCTACGAGCAGTACTTC
TRBV20-1	NA	10	NA	TRBJ1-2	CSANSYGYTF	TGCAGTGCTAACAGCTATGGCTACACCTTC
TRBV5-1	NA	16	NA	TRBJ2-7	CASSSKTGTSSYEQYF	TGCGCCAGCAGCTCGAAGACAGGAACCAGCTCCTACGAGCAGTACTTC
TRBV28	NA	16	NA	TRBJ1-5	CASSFTGRGGHQPQHF	TGTGCCAGCAGTTTTACGGGGAGGGGGGGCCATCAGCCCCAGCATTTT
TRBV3-1/TRBV3-2	NA	13	NA	TRBJ2-1	CASSQVRGNEQFF	TGTGCCAGCAGCCAAGTTCGCGGTAATGAGCAGTTCTTC
TRBV5-1	NA	15	TRBD1	TRBJ1-2	CASSLEAGQNYGYTF	TGCGCCAGCAGCTTGGAGGCGGGACAGAACTATGGCTACACCTTC
TRBV11-2	once	17	NA	TRBJ2-2	CASSLAGIRSDTGELFF	TGTGCCAGCAGCTTAGCCGGGATACGGTCCGACACCGGGGAGCTGTTTTTT
TRBV10-3	once	13	NA	TRBJ1-4	CAISGGPDEKLFF	TGTGCCATCAGTGGGGGGCCGGATGAAAAACTGTTTTTT
TRBV28	NA	12	NA	TRBJ2-7	CASSLPVTEQYF	TGTGCCAGCAGTTTGCCCGTAACCGAGCAGTACTTC
TRBV13	NA	13	NA	TRBJ1-1	CASSFGRNTEAFF	TGTGCCAGCAGCTTCGGACGGAACACTGAAGCTTTCTTT
TRBV7-9	NA	13	NA	TRBJ2-5	CASSLEGQETQYF	TGTGCCAGCAGCTTAGAGGGGCAAGAGACCCAGTACTTC
TRBV12-1	NA	17	NA	TRBJ2-7	CASSPYPGQGFGYEQYF	TGTGCCAGCAGCCCGTACCCGGGACAAGGGTTTGGATACGAGCAGTACTTC
TRBV4-1	NA	15	NA	TRBJ1-1	CASSQDPTRDTEAFF	TGCGCCAGCAGCCAAGACCCCACAAGGGACACTGAAGCTTTCTTT
TRBV28	NA	14	NA	TRBJ2-1	CASSSGLRSNEQFF	TGTGCCAGCAGTTCCGGACTGCGCTCCAATGAGCAGTTCTTC
TRBV4-1	NA	12	NA	TRBJ2-7	CASRSPDHRQYF	TGCGCCAGCAGGAGCCCCGACCATAGGCAGTACTTC
TRBV30	NA	12	TRBD2	TRBJ2-7	CACFSGRAEQYF	TGTGCCTGCTTTAGCGGGAGGGCCGAGCAGTACTTC
TRBV30	NA	12	NA	TRBJ2-6	CAWSIKANVLTF	TGTGCCTGGAGTATCAAAGCCAACGTCCTGACTTTC
TRBV28	NA	16	TRBD2	TRBJ2-7	CASSLTGGGAYYEQYF	TGTGCCAGCAGTTTAACTGGCGGGGGGGCCTACTACGAGCAGTACTTC
TRBV3-1/TRBV3-2	once	17	NA	TRBJ1-2	CASSSFASRGGNYGYTF	TGTGCCAGCAGCTCATTCGCCTCCCGGGGGGGTAACTATGGCTACACCTTC
TRBV2	NA	15	NA	TRBJ1-5	CASTGRTHSNQPQHF	TGTGCCAGCACCGGCCGGACACATAGCAATCAGCCCCAGCATTTT
TRBV5-1	NA	16	NA	TRBJ1-1	CASSLRGVRSHTEAFF	TGCGCCAGCAGCTTGCGGGGGGTGAGGTCGCACACTGAAGCTTTCTTT
TRBV6-5	NA	14	NA	TRBJ2-2	CASSYTEGTGELFF	TGTGCCAGCAGTTACACCGAGGGAACCGGGGAGCTGTTTTTT
TRBV2	NA	16	NA	TRBJ1-4	CASSGGFRGVDEKLFF	TGTGCCAGCAGTGGTGGCTTTAGGGGGGTTGATGAAAAACTGTTTTTT
TRBV6-5	NA	16	NA	TRBJ2-1	CASSYSYSPSGNEQFF	TGTGCCAGCAGTTACTCGTATAGTCCCTCCGGGAATGAGCAGTTCTTC
TRBV28	NA	14	TRBD1	TRBJ1-1	CASSPTHWTGGPFF	TGTGCCAGCAGTCCGACCCATTGGACAGGGGGCCCTTTCTTT
TRBV28	NA	15	TRBD2	TRBJ2-7	CASSSRTSGKYEQYF	TGTGCCAGCAGTAGCAGGACTAGCGGGAAGTACGAGCAGTACTTC
TRBV6-2/TRBV6-3	NA	13	TRBD2	TRBJ2-7	CASSKGLAGEQYF	TGTGCCAGCAGTAAAGGGCTAGCGGGCGAGCAGTACTTC
TRBV3-1/TRBV3-2	NA	13	NA	TRBJ2-1	CASSWAQRDEQFF	TGTGCCAGCAGCTGGGCCCAGAGGGATGAGCAGTTCTTC
TRBV7-7	NA	14	NA	TRBJ2-5	CASSLNPGVETQYF	TGTGCTAGCAGCCTAAATCCAGGGGTAGAGACCCAGTACTTC
TRBV7-8	NA	14	NA	TRBJ1-2	CASSLRGRGYGYTF	TGTGCCAGCAGCCTCCGGGGTAGGGGATATGGCTACACCTTC
TRBV30	once	14	NA	TRBJ1-5	CAWSVGGLNQPQHF	TGTGCCTGGAGTGTCGGGGGACTCAATCAGCCCCAGCATTTT
TRBV28	once	16	TRBD2	TRBJ2-7	CASSLLAGGRSYEQYF	TGTGCCAGCAGTTTACTAGCGGGTGGCCGCTCCTACGAGCAGTACTTC
TRBV14	NA	17	NA	TRBJ2-2	CASSQDRQSQNTGELFF	TGTGCCAGCAGCCAAGACCGACAGAGCCAGAACACCGGGGAGCTGTTTTTT
TRBV28	NA	13	NA	TRBJ1-1	CASSLPVPPEAFF	TGTGCCAGCAGCCTCCCGGTCCCCCCTGAAGCTTTCTTT
TRBV6-5	NA	14	TRBD1	TRBJ1-2	CASSRDRVDYGYTF	TGTGCCAGCAGTCGGGACAGGGTGGACTATGGCTACACCTTC
TRBV6-6	NA	15	TRBD1	TRBJ1-4	CASSTSRDSNEKLFF	TGTGCCAGCAGTACGAGCCGGGACAGTAATGAAAAACTGTTTTTT
TRBV28	NA	16	NA	TRBJ2-5	CASSPSGERGRETQYF	TGTGCCAGCAGTCCCTCAGGGGAACGGGGGCGGGAGACCCAGTACTTC
TRBV5-1	NA	12	NA	TRBJ2-7	CASSLDRDEQYF	TGCGCCAGCAGCTTGGATAGGGACGAGCAGTACTTC
TRBV9	NA	15	TRBD1	TRBJ2-2	CASSRGLGYTGELFF	TGTGCCAGCAGCAGGGGGCTCGGATACACCGGGGAGCTGTTTTTT
TRBV30	NA	13	TRBD1	TRBJ1-5	CAWSVTGHQPQHF	TGTGCCTGGAGTGTGACAGGGCATCAGCCCCAGCATTTT
TRBV2	NA	12	NA	TRBJ2-7	CASSEVWDEQYF	TGTGCCAGCAGTGAAGTGTGGGACGAGCAGTACTTC
TRBV5-1	NA	15	NA	TRBJ1-1	CASSLMGRMNTEAFF	TGCGCCAGCAGCTTAATGGGACGGATGAACACTGAAGCTTTCTTT